This T cell receptor (beta chain) was captured in a study of shared clonotypes between healthy human individuals. Measured with immunoSEQ multiplex PCR; TCRdb has only the in-frame clones, and not every one. The sample consists of fewer than 2.5 million clones, over 85% of them appearing once. Deletions cut 5 bases from V and 3 bases from J, with 7 bases between. Germline loops: CDR1 LNHDA, CDR2 SQIVND (reference sequence). The CDR3 is made up of 12 amino acids. Sample: naive CD4+ T cells from PBMCs. The subset here: CD45RA+ positively selected. The sequence derives from a man aged 18 to 35 in good health. Some clones in this sample may be carry-over from other donors' samples. The chain links TRBV19 to TRBJ1-1; D not certain. Here the CDR3 DNA reads TGTGCCAGTAGTTTTCCGTACACTGAAGCTTTCTTT. It encodes CASSFPYTEAFF.